The entry below describes one T cell receptor (beta chain). Its target is not known. This record comes from a study of T cell responses to AZD1222 COVID-19 vaccine. Clones were read by immunoSEQ multiplex PCR, and TCRdb kept only the in-frame ones, dropping some. Among about 97,000 clones listed, approximately 91% were seen once. Findings and limits, study-wide: Epitopes outside B.1.351 and B.1.1.7 mutated regions reportedly drew nearly half of spike TCRs. Increased Spike-specific TCR breadth and depth were observed after two AZD1222 doses. Clonal diversity was possibly underestimated, and white British individuals and females predominated among donors.

This receptor was identified in an adult in good health. This specimen consisted of peripheral blood, obtained on day 0 of AZD1222 vaccination.

The chain's CDR3 is CASSLSGYNEQFF. The DNA of the CDR3 is TGTGCCAGCAGTTTATCAGGATACAATGAGCAGTTCTTC. The chain couples TRBV12-3 or TRBV12-4 to TRBJ2-1; D not resolved. This CDR3 spans 13 amino acids. V lost 2 bases and J lost 4, with 6 bases in between.